This record concerns one T cell receptor (beta chain) sequence. This receptor's antigen is unknown. One base away there is no much larger clone; base qualities are not given. The same DNA, extracted from blood mononuclear cells, served for both TCR sequencing and STAT3 sequencing. The sample comes from a study of STAT3 mutations in large granular lymphocyte leukemia (dated by TCRdb to about 2019). Notes on the research overall: In roughly half of the longitudinally sequenced T-LGLL patients, canonical activating STAT3 mutations were detected. As controls, the study also included longitudinal sequencing of two patients with natural killer LGL leukemia. Each patient was sequenced at an average of about 3.6 time points, ranging from 2 to 8 samplings. Over half of the T-LGLL patients were given one or more immunosuppressive therapy regimens, and around two fifths of the treated patients had a hematologic response. Eighteen representative T-LGLL cases were selected from an initial cohort of some 200 LGL patients for longitudinal TCRbeta and STAT3 sequencing. To reconstruct clonal hierarchy and dynamics, serial deep sequencing of TCRbeta CDR3 and STAT3 was performed in patients with T-cell large granular lymphocyte leukemia.

For CDR1 and CDR2, the germline V gene lists MNHEY and SVGAGI. The V and J ends are trimmed by 7 bases and 6 bases, leaving 18 bases between them. The CDR3 goes from the cysteine to the phenylalanine over 14 residues. The DNA shown is the 42-base CDR3, in frame from base 1. Broader findings and caveats from the paper: Persisting codominant clonotypes in some patients meant a small but highly pathogenic clone may have been missed. TCR clonotype switching after therapy was observed in about 35% of the 18 patients, and all newly emerging clones were found to be STAT3 wild type. Because no samples were available when a clone first appeared, clonal expansion had to be inferred from samplings taken at other points. At least one immunodominant TCRbeta clonotype was present in every T-LGLL patient, and multiple immunodominant subclonotypes appeared in about half of the T-LGLL patients. Several patients had a dominant TCR clone burden greater than the STAT3 mutant burden, which suggests that the STAT3 mutation arose secondarily within a clone that had already expanded. The linking of therapy response to changes in TCR clonal burden was complicated by variable intervals between samplings and differing treatment regimens.

TCRbeta libraries were sequenced on an Illumina MiSeq, averaging around 41,000 productive templates per sample. The immunoSEQ assay, which uses multiplex PCR amplification, was used to generate TCRbeta CDR3 libraries. The study's processing was this. Following a previously defined approach, repertoire diversity was calculated, and values close to 0 point to extremely monoclonal samples. TCRdb's version of the immuneACCESS table is confined to in-frame rearrangements and falls short of the full clone set. An unresolved V gene accounts for under half of the shortfall where checked; the remainder is of unknown origin. D and trimming were read from the DNA, whereas the V and J calls and clone size are those reported in that table. The sample yields approximately 31,000 clones; around 87% were counted once. The top ten clonotypes cover approximately 12% of the sample.

The receptor chain draws on TRBV6-5 and TRBJ1-1; the D segment could be TRBD1, given 5 matching bases. The TCR comes from a man between 60 and 70 years old with T-cell large granular lymphocyte leukemia. Some clones in this sample may be carry-over from other donors' samples. The age is the age at diagnosis. Sequenced: peripheral blood mononuclear cells. CDR3 reads: CASIPGGRIAEAFF. The bases read TGTGCCAGCATCCCCGGGGGGAGAATCGCTGAAGCTTTCTTT.